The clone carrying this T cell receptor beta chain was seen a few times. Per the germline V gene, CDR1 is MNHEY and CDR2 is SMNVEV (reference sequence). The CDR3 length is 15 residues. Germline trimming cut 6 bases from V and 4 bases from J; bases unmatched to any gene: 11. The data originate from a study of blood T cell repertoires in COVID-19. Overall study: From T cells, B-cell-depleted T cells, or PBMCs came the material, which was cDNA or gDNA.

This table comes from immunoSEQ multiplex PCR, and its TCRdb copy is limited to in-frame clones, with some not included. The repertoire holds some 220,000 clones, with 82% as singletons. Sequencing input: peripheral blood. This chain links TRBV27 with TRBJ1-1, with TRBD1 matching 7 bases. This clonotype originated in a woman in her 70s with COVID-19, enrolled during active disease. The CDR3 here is CASSRTPSGGTEAFF. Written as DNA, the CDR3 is TGTGCCAGCAGCCGAACGCCTTCAGGGGGCACTGAAGCTTTCTTT.